The present entry profiles one T cell receptor beta chain with its context. Its specificity is not known. The data are from a study of CD8 T cells in ankylosing spondylitis. Study results and caveats: Made up of about eight highly homologous variants, a TCR beta motif appeared characteristic of ankylosing spondylitis blood. Both synovial fluid and blood in reactive arthritis had previously been reported to carry some motif variants.

MiXCR, run by TCRdb on the 5' RACE reads, gives a single entry per CDR3 protein. The sample has about 300,000 distinct CDR3 sequences; under 14% are singletons. This receptor was taken from a female donor with ankylosing spondylitis or in good health (not recorded which). Sequencing was done on a sample of blood, either unsorted or a sorted T cell fraction (not recorded which).

Here the CDR3 reads CASSRTSGRQETQYF. The CDR3 DNA reads as TGTGCCAGCAGTCGGACTAGCGGGAGACAAGAGACCCAGTACTTC. The chain joins TRBV12-3 or TRBV12-4 to TRBJ2-5; TRBD2 agrees at 13 bases. The CDR3 extends over 15 amino acids. V was pared by 5 bases and J by 2 bases, with 2 bases of the junction left unmatched.